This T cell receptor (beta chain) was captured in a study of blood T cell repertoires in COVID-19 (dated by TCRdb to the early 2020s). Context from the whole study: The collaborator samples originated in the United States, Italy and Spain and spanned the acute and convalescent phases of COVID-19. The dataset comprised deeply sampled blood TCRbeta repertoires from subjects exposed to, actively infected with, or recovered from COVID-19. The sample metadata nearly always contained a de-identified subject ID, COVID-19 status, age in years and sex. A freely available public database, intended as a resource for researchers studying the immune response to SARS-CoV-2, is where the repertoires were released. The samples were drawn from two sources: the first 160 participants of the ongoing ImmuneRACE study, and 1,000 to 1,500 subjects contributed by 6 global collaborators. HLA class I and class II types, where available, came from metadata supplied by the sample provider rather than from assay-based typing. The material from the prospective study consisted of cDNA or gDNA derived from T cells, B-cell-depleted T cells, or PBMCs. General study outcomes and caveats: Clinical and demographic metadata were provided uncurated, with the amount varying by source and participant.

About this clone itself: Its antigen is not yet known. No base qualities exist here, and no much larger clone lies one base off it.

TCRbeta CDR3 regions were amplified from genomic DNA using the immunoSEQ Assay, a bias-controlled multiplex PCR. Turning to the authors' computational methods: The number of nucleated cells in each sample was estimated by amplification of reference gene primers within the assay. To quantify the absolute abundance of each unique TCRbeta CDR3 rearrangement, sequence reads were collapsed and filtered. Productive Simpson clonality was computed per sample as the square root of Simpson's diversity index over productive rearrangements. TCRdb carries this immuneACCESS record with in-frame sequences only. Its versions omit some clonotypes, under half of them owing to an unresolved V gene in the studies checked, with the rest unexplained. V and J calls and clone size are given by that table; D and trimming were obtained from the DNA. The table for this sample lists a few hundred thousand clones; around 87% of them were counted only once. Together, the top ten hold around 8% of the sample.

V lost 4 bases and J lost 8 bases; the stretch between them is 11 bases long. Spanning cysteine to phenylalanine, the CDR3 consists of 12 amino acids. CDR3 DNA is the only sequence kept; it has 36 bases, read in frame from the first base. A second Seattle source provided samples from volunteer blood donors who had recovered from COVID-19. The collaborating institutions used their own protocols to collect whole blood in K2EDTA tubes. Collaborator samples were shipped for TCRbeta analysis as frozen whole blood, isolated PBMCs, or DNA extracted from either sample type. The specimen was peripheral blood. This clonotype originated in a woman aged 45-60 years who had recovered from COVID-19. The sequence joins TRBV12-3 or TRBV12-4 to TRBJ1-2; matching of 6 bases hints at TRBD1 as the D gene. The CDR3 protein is CASSYTGTGYTF. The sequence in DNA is TGTGCCAGCAGTTATACAGGGACAGGCTACACCTTC.